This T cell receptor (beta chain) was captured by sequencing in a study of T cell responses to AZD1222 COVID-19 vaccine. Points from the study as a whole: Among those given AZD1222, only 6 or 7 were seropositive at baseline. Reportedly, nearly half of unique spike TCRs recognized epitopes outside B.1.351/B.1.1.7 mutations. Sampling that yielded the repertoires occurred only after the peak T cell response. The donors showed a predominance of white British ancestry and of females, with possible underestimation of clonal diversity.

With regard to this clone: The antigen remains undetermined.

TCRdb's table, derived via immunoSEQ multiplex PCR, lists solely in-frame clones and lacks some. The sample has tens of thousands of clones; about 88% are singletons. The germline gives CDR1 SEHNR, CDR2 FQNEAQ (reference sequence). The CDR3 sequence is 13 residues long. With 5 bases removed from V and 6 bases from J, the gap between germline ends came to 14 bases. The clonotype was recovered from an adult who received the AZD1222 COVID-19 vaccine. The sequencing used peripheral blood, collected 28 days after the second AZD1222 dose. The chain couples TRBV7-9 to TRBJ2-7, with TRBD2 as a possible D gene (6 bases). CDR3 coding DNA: TGTGCCAGCAGCGCAACGGGAGCGGGCGAGCAGTACTTC. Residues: CASSATGAGEQYF.